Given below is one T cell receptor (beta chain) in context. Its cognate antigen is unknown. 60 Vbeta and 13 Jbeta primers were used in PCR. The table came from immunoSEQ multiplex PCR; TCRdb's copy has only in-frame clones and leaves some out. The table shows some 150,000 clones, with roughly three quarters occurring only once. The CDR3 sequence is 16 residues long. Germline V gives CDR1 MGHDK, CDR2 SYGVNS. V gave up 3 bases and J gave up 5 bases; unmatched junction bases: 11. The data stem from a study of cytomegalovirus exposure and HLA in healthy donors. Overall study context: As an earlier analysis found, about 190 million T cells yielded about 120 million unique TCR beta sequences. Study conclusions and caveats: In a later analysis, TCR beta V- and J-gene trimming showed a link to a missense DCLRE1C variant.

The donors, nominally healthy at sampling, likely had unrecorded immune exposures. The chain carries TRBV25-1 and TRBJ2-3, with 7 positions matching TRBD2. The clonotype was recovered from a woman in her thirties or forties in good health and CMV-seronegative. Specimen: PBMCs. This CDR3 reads CASSEASGGIGDTQYF. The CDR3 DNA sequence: TGTGCCAGCAGTGAGGCCTCGGGGGGAATCGGAGATACGCAGTATTTT.